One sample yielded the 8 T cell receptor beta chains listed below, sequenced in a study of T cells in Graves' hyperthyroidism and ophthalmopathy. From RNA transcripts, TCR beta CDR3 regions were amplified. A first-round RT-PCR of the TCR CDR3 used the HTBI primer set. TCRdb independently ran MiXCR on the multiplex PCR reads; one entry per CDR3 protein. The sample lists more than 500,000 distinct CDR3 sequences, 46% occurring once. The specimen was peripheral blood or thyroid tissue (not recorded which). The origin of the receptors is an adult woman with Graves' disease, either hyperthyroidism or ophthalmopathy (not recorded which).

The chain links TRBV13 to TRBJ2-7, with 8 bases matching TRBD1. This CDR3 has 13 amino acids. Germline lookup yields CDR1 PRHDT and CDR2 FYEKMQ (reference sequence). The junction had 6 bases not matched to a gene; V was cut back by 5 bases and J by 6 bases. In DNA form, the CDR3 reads TGTGCCAGCAGCCCAATACAGGGGGGCGAGCAGTACTTC. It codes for CASSPIQGGEQYF.

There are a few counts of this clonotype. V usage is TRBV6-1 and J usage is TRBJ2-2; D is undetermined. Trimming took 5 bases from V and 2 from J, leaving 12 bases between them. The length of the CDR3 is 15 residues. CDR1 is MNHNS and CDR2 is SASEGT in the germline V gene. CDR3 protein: CASSIIQTNTGELFF. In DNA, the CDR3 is TGTGCCAGCAGTATAATACAGACTAACACCGGGGAGCTGTTTTTT.

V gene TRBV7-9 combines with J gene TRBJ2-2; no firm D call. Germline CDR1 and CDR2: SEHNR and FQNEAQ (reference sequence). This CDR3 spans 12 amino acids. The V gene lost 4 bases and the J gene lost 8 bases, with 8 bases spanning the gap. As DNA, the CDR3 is TGTGCCAGCAGCTCAGTCGTAGGGGAGCTGTTTTTT. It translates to CASSSVVGELFF.

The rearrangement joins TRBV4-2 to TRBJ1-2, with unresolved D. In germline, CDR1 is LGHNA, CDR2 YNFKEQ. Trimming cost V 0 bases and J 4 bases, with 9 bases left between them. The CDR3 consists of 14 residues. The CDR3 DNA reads TGTGCCAGCAGCCAAGATCCGGGGTCCTATGGCTACACCTTC. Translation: CASSQDPGSYGYTF.

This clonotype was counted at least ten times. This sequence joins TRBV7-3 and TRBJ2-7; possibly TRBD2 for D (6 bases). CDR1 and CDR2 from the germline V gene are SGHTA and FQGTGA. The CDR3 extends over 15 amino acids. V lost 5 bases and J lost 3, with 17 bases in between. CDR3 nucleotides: TGTGCCAGCAGCCCTACGGGACTCTCAAACTACGAGCAGTACTTC. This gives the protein CASSPTGLSNYEQYF.

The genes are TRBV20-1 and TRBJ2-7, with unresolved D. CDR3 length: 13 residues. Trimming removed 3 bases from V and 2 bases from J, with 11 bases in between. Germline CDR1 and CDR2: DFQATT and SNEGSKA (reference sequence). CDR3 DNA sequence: TGCAGTGCTAGTGGTCCCACCACCTACGAGCAGTACTTC. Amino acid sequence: CSASGPTTYEQYF.

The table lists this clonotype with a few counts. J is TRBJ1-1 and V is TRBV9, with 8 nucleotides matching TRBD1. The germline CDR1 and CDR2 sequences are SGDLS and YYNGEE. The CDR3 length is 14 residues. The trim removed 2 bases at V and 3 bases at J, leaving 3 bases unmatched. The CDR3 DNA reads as TGTGCCAGCAGCGTCGGACAGGGTGACACTGAAGCTTTCTTT. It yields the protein CASSVGQGDTEAFF. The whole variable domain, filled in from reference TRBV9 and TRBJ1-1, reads DSGVTQTPKHLITATGQRVTLRCSPRSGDLSVYWYQQSLDQGLQFLIQYYNGEERAKGNILERFSAQQFPDLHSELNLSSLELGDSALYFCASSVGQGDTEAFFGQGTRLTVV.

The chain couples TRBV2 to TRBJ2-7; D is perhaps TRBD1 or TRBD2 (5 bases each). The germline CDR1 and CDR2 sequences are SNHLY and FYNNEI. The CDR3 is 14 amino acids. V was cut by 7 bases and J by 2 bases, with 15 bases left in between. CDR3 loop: CASNAGTGTYEQYF. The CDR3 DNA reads TGTGCCAGCAACGCCGGGACGGGCACCTACGAGCAGTACTTC.